The 20 T cell receptor beta chains below all came from one sample that was sequenced in a study of T cells in Graves' hyperthyroidism and ophthalmopathy. RNA transcripts gave rise to amplified TCR beta CDR3 regions. The HTBI set primed first-round TCR CDR3 RT-PCR. One entry per CDR3 protein, called by TCRdb with MiXCR from the multiplex PCR reads. This sample yields 250,000 to 300,000 distinct CDR3 sequences, of which roughly a fifth are seen a single time; under 45% belongs to the top ten. Sequences were obtained from blood. Receptors were obtained from a man aged 50-60 years with Graves' ophthalmopathy.

With respect to this clonotype: Its ends do not fully match the called genes, so a read error is possible. The gene calls are TRBV11-2 and TRBJ1-5; D unresolved. In germline, CDR1 is SGHAT, CDR2 FQNNGV. The CDR3 contains 15 residues. The chain's CDR3 is CASSQHRGYNQPQHF. For the CDR3, the DNA is TGCGCCAGCAGCCAACACCGCGGGTACAATCAGCCCCAGCATTTT.

A remark on this clonotype: A read error may be the cause here, since a much bigger clone is one base away. V is TRBV12-3 or TRBV12-4 and J is TRBJ1-5; unclear D gene. The CDR3 sequence is 14 residues long. V gave up 5 bases and J gave up 6 bases, with 14 bases separating them. For the CDR3, the DNA is TGTGCCAGCAGTATCAGCCAGAGTACTCAGCCCCAGCATTTT. Its translation is CASSISQSTQPQHF.

The sample holds a few counts of this clonotype. The chain combines TRBV5-1 with TRBJ2-3; 7 bases map to TRBD1. This CDR3 contains 15 residues. CDR1 and CDR2 from the germline V gene are SGHRS and YFSETQ. The trim removed 2 bases at V and 3 bases at J, leaving 6 bases unmatched. CDR3 coding DNA: TGCGCCAGCAGCTTTAAGGGGGCCCCAACAGATACGCAGTATTTT. This gives the protein CASSFKGAPTDTQYF.

The table lists this clonotype with many counts. The rearrangement links TRBV5-1 to TRBJ1-1; 7 bases are a match to TRBD1. Losses at the gene ends were 4 bases for V and 4 bases for J; bases not matched to a gene: 10. Germline V lookup: CDR1 SGHRS, CDR2 YFSETQ. There are 15 residues in the CDR3. This CDR3 is CASSPGQDLGTEAFF. For the CDR3, the DNA is TGCGCCAGCAGCCCCGGACAGGATCTGGGCACTGAAGCTTTCTTT.

This clonotype showed up many times. Written as DNA, the CDR3 is TGCGCCAGCAGCACGGGTACAATCGGGACTAGTACAGATACGCAGTATTTT. As protein: CASSTGTIGTSTDTQYF. The rearrangement uses TRBV5-1 and TRBJ2-3; TRBD2 agrees at 8 bases. The CDR3 is made up of 17 amino acids. Germline assignment: CDR1 SGHRS and CDR2 YFSETQ. V dropped 4 bases and J dropped 3; count of bases not matched to a gene: 13.

This clonotype came up many times. CDR3 residues: CASSQSRSYEQYF. The CDR3 DNA sequence: TGTGCCAGCTCGCAAAGCAGGTCCTACGAGCAGTACTTC. This chain links TRBV6-1 with TRBJ2-7; D call uncertain. The germline V gene has CDR1 MNHNS and CDR2 SASEGT. The V gene lost 8 bases and the J gene lost 1 base, with 12 bases spanning the gap. The CDR3 contains 13 residues.

This clonotype has at least ten counts. CDR3 DNA: TGTGCCAGCAGCGGAGGATCCGGGACTATCCCACACAATGAGCAGTTCTTC. The encoded protein is CASSGGSGTIPHNEQFF. This chain joins TRBV3-1 and TRBJ2-1; TRBD2 aligns across 7 bases. Trimming cost V 5 bases and J 5 bases; bases outside gene matches: 15. The CDR3 covers 17 residues. Germline CDR1 LGHDT, CDR2 YNNKEL (reference sequence).

This clonotype was observed a few times. V and J are TRBV29-1 and TRBJ2-3; TRBD2 aligns across 13 bases. The trim removed 0 bases at V and 3 bases at J, leaving 0 bases unmatched. CDR3 length equals 15 residues. Germline V CDR1 and CDR2: SQVTM, ANQGSEA. DNA for the CDR3: TGCAGCGTTGAAGAACTAGCGGGGGGGACAGATACGCAGTATTTT. Amino acids: CSVEELAGGTDTQYF.

In this sample, this clonotype turned up many times. This chain connects TRBV2 to TRBJ1-2; D gene ambiguous. This CDR3 contains 14 residues. Between the trimmed V and J ends, which lost 6 bases and 5 bases, there was a span of 16 bases. Germline V gene lookup returns CDR1 SNHLY and CDR2 FYNNEI. DNA of the CDR3: TGTGCCAGCAGCGAGACCCCCGGGTGGTATGGCTACACCTTC. It yields the protein CASSETPGWYGYTF. Full variable domain (missing parts from reference TRBV2 and TRBJ1-2): EPEVTQTPSHQVTQMGQEVILRCVPISNHLYFYWYRQILGQKVEFLVSFYNNEISEKSEIFDDQFSVERPDGSNFTLKIRSTKLEDSAMYFCASSETPGWYGYTFGSGTRLTVV.

V and J are TRBV20-1 and TRBJ2-7, with 9 bases fitting TRBD2. The trim removed 0 bases at V and 4 bases at J, leaving 10 bases unmatched. The CDR3 sequence is 16 residues long. Germline lookup yields CDR1 DFQATT and CDR2 SNEGSKA (reference sequence). The CDR3, as DNA: TGCAGTGCTAGAGATTTAACGGGCGGGAGGGTGTACGAGCAGTACTTC. It translates to CSARDLTGGRVYEQYF.

Many counts were recorded for this clonotype. The rearrangement joins TRBV4-1 to TRBJ1-5; D gene ambiguous. CDR1 is MGHRA and CDR2 is YSYEKL in the germline V gene. The CDR3 is 19 residues long. The V and J ends lost 1 base and 1 base respectively, with 20 bases between them. CDR3 bases: TGCGCCAGCAGCCAAGGGGCCAGATTAATTGTGGACAGCAATCAGCCCCAGCATTTT. It is translated as CASSQGARLIVDSNQPQHF.

This clonotype was recorded at least ten times. CDR3 amino acids: CASSLARQETQYF. The CDR3 nucleotides read TGTGCCAGCAGTTTAGCTCGACAAGAGACCCAGTACTTC. V and J are TRBV12-3 or TRBV12-4 and TRBJ2-5; D call uncertain. The V end was cut by 0 bases, the J end by 2 bases, with 4 bases between. The CDR3 length is 13 residues.

Ten or more counts support this clonotype. The chain combines TRBV11-2 with TRBJ1-1; D uncertain. The CDR3 spans 12 residues. V lost 1 base and J 8 bases, leaving 8 bases between the germline ends. Germline V gives CDR1 SGHAT, CDR2 FQNNGV. The CDR3 is CASSLVGWEAFF. Written as DNA, the CDR3 is TGTGCCAGCAGCTTAGTAGGTTGGGAAGCTTTCTTT.

The V call is TRBV28, the J call TRBJ2-5, with 11 bases matching TRBD2. V shed 2 bases and J 1 base; nucleotides not matched to a gene: 6. Per the germline V gene, CDR1 is MDHEN and CDR2 is SYDVKM. This CDR3 has 17 amino acids. CDR3 amino acids: CASSLLTSGMFQETQYF. CDR3 DNA: TGTGCCAGCAGTTTACTGACTAGCGGGATGTTCCAAGAGACCCAGTACTTC.

The table lists this clonotype with many counts. The gene calls are TRBV28 and TRBJ2-7; 14 bases match TRBD2. The germline gives CDR1 MDHEN, CDR2 SYDVKM. The CDR3 is made up of 17 amino acids. J gave up 5 bases and V 4 bases, and 10 bases lay outside the gene matches. The CDR3 reads CASSSILGLAGADEQYF. The CDR3 region has the DNA TGTGCCAGCAGTTCTATTCTGGGACTAGCGGGAGCGGACGAGCAGTACTTC.

This clonotype was recorded at least ten times. The V and J genes are TRBV28 and TRBJ1-4, with TRBD1 identical over 8 bases. Trimming at V came to 5 bases and at J to 4 bases, leaving 6 bases not matched to a gene. Germline-derived CDR1 and CDR2 are MDHEN and SYDVKM. This CDR3 has 15 residues. For the CDR3, the DNA is TGTGCCAGCAGTCAGGTTACAGGGGGTAATGAAAAACTGTTTTTT. This sequence encodes CASSQVTGGNEKLFF.

This clonotype appeared many times. V is TRBV2 and J is TRBJ1-1; D is unresolved. CDR3 size: 14 residues. The germline gives CDR1 SNHLY, CDR2 FYNNEI. V lost 8 bases, J lost 1 base, and 14 bases lay in between. CDR3 nucleotides: TGTGCCAGCGGGATTTGGGCAGGGAACACTGAAGCTTTCTTT. Its protein product is CASGIWAGNTEAFF.

Ten or more counts support this clonotype. The J gene is TRBJ2-1, the V gene TRBV10-3; 8 bases are shared with TRBD1. V lost 4 bases, J lost 5 bases, and 4 bases stayed unmatched. The CDR3 is 14 residues long. Germline CDR1 ENHRY, CDR2 SYGVKD. The DNA for the CDR3 is TGTGCCATCAGTGGACAGGGGCGCAACAATGAGCAGTTCTTC. Translation: CAISGQGRNNEQFF.

Details on this clonotype: A much larger clone is a single base away; this may be a read error. The V gene is TRBV28, the J gene TRBJ1-4, with D perhaps TRBD1 (6 bases). CDR1 and CDR2 from the germline V gene are MDHEN and SYDVKM. Trimming took 3 bases from V and 8 from J, leaving 13 bases between them. The CDR3 extends over 14 amino acids. The CDR3 loop reads CASSLGGADEKLFF. The CDR3, as DNA: TGTGCCAGCAGTTTGGGGGGCGCGGACGAAAAACTGTTTTTT.

Only a few counts were recorded for this clonotype. This CDR3 is CASSQGIGEGSDTQYF. The CDR3 nucleotides are TGTGCCAGCAGCCAAGGGATAGGGGAAGGATCAGATACGCAGTATTTT. The rearrangement uses TRBV3-1 and TRBJ2-3; perhaps TRBD1 as D (5 bases). V lost 1 base and J lost 4, with 15 bases in between. The CDR3 is made up of 16 amino acids. Germline assignment: CDR1 LGHDT and CDR2 YNNKEL (reference sequence).